This T cell receptor beta chain is drawn from a study of T cells in women clearing cervical HPV infection. About this clone: Its antigen is undetermined. The missing CDR3 end, 3 residues past where the read stops, is filled in from the germline J gene.

Assay used: immunoSEQ multiplex PCR; TCRdb lists only in-frame clones, some missing. The clone table shows tens of thousands of clones, with the ten largest holding around 3.5%. Overall study findings and caveats: TRBV6-7 abundance was lower in cases than controls (0.11% versus 0.16%).

Germline V lookup: CDR1 SGHTA, CDR2 FQGNSA. Trimming removed 8 bases at V and 8 bases at J, with 19 bases between. The length of the CDR3 is 14 residues. The rearrangement links TRBV7-2 to TRBJ2-1, with D maybe TRBD2 (5 bases). The material sequenced was blood buffy coat. The TCR comes from a woman between 18 and 69 years old with a cervical HPV16 infection that either progressed to CIN3+ or cleared (not recorded which). CDR3 in amino acids: CASDYSWAGDEQFF. The CDR3 DNA, read in part, is TGTGCCAGCGACTATTCGTGGGCCGGGGATGAG.